Described below is a single T cell receptor beta chain sequence and its context. Its specificity is not known. This entry is derived from a study of T cell responses to AZD1222 COVID-19 vaccine. Study-level points and caveats: Increased Spike-specific TCR breadth and depth were observed after two AZD1222 doses. Along spike, vaccine-associated CD4 TCRs were found throughout, with dominance at 160-218 and 743-854. Repertoires were collected only later (after the peak T cell response had occurred).

V gave up 4 bases and J gave up 4 bases, with 16 bases separating them. Germline values: CDR1 MNHNY, CDR2 SVGAGI (reference sequence). The CDR3 has 15 residues. Data came from immunoSEQ multiplex PCR; TCRdb stores just in-frame clones and leaves some out. The table includes some 150,000 clones, 70% to 90% detected once. This rearrangement joins TRBV6-6 to TRBJ2-5; weak D call: TRBD2 (7 bases). The source material was peripheral blood, sampled 28 days after the second dose of the MenACWY control vaccine. This receptor was identified in an adult who received the MenACWY meningococcal vaccine as a control. The CDR3 DNA reads as TGTGCCAGCAGTTCCAAGGCGGGGGCATTAGAGACCCAGTACTTC. Amino acids: CASSSKAGALETQYF.